This T cell receptor beta chain derives from a study of CD8 T cells in Susac syndrome. There are 15 residues in the CDR3. Germline CDR1 and CDR2: LNHDA and SQIVND (reference sequence). V was cut by 7 bases and J by 6 bases, with 18 bases left in between. In blood CD8+ and CD4+ T cells, TCR beta underwent sequencing. Healthy donors served as age- and sex-matched controls. With random hexamers, reverse transcription was performed on roughly 0.5 to 1 ug of RNA. With immunoSEQ multiplex PCR, TCR beta CDR3 was amplified across 54 Vbeta and 13 Jbeta. TCRdb processed the immunoSEQ multiplex PCR reads anew with MiXCR; each CDR3 protein has one entry. The sample has 90,000 to 110,000 distinct CDR3 sequences, around 95% seen once.

The V gene is TRBV19, the J gene TRBJ1-4; D perhaps matches TRBD1 (5 bases). Sequenced material: CD4+ T cells from PBMCs. The TCR originated in a human donor in good health. DNA of the CDR3: TGTGCCAGTACCCCCGGGCGTTGGGGCGATGAAAAACTGTTTTTT. Translation gives CASTPGRWGDEKLFF.